This T cell receptor beta chain originates from a study of neurological immune-mediated disorders. The unsorted libraries were produced from 2 million PBMCs held at -80 C. Many counts were recorded for this clonotype. This CDR3 region has 12 residues. V shed 5 bases and J 6 bases; nucleotides not matched to a gene: 4. Germline values: CDR1 DFQATT, CDR2 SNEGSKA (reference sequence). TCRdb passed the 5' RACE reads through MiXCR, listing each CDR3 protein once. Altogether tens of thousands of distinct CDR3 sequences are present, approximately 10% being singletons, with the ten largest covering 5.5% to 7%.

J is TRBJ1-5 and V is TRBV20-1, with 7 bases that match TRBD1. The sequencing input was PBMCs. This clonotype was sampled from a woman aged 30 to 39 with HTLV-1-associated myelopathy (HAM/TSP). For the CDR3, the DNA is TGCAGTGCTCTTACAGGGGCTCAGCCCCAGCATTTT. It encodes CSALTGAQPQHF.